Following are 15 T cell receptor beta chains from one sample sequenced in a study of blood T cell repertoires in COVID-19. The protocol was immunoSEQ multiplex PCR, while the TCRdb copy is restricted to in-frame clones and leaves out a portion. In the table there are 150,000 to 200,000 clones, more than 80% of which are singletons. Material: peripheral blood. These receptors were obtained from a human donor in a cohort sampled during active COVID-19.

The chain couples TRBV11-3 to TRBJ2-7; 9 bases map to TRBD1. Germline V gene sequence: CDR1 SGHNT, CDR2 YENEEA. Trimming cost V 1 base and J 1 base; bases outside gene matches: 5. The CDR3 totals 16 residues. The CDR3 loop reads CASSLGSGTGSYEQYF. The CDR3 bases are TGTGCCAGCAGCTTAGGGTCCGGGACAGGGTCCTACGAGCAGTACTTC.

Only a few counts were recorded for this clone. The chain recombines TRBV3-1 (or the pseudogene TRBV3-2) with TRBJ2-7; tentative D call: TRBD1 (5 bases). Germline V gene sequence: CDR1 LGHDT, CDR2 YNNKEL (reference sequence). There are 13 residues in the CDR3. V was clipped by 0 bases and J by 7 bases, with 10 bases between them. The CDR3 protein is CASSQDLQGEQYF. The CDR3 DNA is TGTGCCAGCAGCCAAGACCTCCAGGGAGAGCAGTACTTC.

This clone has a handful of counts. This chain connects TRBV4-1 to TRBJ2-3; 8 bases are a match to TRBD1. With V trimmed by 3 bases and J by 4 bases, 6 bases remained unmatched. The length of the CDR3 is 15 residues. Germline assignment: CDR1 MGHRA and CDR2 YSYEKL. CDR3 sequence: CASSHPGQGSDTQYF. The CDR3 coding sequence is TGCGCCAGCAGCCACCCTGGACAGGGCTCAGATACGCAGTATTTT.

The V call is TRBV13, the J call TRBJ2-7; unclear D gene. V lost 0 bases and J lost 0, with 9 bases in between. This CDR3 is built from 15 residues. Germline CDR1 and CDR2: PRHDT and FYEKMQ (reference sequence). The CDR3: CASSLGAGNSYEQYF. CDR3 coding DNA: TGTGCCAGCAGCTTAGGGGCAGGCAACTCCTACGAGCAGTACTTC.

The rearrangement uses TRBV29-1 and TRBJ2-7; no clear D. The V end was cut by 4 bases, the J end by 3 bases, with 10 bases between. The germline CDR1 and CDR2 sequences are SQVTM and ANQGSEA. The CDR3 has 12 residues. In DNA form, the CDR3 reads TGCAGCGTTGTCGTGGCAGTCTACGAGCAGTACTTC. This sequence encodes CSVVVAVYEQYF.

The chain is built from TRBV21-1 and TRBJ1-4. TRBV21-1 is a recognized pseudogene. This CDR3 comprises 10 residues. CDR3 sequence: CASRGEELFF. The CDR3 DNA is TGTGCCAGCAGAGGAGAGGAACTGTTTTTT.

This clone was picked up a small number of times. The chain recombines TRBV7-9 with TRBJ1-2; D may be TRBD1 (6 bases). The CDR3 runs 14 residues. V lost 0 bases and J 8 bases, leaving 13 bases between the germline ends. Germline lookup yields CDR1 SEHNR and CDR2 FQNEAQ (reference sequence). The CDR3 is CASSLAARGRGYTF. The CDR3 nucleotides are TGTGCCAGCAGCTTAGCAGCCAGGGGACGGGGCTACACCTTC.

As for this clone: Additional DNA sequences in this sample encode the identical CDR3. CDR3 region: CASSFGTSGGQETQYF. The CDR3 DNA reads TGTGCCAGCAGCTTTGGGACTAGCGGGGGCCAAGAGACCCAGTACTTC. The rearrangement joins TRBV7-9 to TRBJ2-5; TRBD2 agrees at 14 bases. Losses at the gene ends were 3 bases for V and 1 base for J; bases not matched to a gene: 1. Germline values: CDR1 SEHNR, CDR2 FQNEAQ (reference sequence). The CDR3 is 16 residues long.

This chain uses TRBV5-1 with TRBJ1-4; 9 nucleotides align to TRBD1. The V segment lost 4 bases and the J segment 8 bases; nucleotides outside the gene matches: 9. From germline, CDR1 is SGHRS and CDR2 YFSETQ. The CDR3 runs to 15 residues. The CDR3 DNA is TGCGCCAGCAGCCCCGGGACAGGGCTGACGGAAAAACTGTTTTTT. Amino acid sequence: CASSPGTGLTEKLFF.

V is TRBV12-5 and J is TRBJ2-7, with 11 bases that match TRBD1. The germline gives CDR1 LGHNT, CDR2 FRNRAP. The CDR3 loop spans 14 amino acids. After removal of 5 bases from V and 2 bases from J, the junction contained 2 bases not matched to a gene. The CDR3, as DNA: TGTGCTAGTGGTCCGGGACAGGGGGCCTACGAGCAGTACTTC. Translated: CASGPGQGAYEQYF.

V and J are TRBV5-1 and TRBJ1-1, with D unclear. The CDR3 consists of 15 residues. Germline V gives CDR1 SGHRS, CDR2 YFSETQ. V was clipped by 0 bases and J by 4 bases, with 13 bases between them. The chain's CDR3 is CASSLVADRGTEAFF. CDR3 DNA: TGCGCCAGCAGCTTGGTCGCGGATAGAGGCACTGAAGCTTTCTTT.

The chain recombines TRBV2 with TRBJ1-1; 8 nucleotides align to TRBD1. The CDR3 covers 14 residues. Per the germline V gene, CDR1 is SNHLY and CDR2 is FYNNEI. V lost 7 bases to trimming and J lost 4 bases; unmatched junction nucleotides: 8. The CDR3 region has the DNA TGTGCCAGCAATGGACAGGGCGGCGGCACTGAAGCTTTCTTT. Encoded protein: CASNGQGGGTEAFF. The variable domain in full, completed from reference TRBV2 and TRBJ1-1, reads EPEVTQTPSHQVTQMGQEVILRCVPISNHLYFYWYRQILGQKVEFLVSFYNNEISEKSEIFDDQFSVERPDGSNFTLKIRSTKLEDSAMYFCASNGQGGGTEAFFGQGTRLTVV.

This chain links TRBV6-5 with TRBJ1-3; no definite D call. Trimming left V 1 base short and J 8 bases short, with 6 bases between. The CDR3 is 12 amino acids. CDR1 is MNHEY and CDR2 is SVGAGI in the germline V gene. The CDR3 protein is CASSYLEDTIYF. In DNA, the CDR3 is TGTGCCAGCAGTTACTTAGAAGACACCATATATTTT.

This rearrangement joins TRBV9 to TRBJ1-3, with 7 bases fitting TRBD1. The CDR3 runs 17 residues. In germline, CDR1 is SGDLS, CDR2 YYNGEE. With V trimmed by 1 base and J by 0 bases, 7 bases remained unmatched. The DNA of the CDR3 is TGTGCCAGCAGCGTATTGGGACAGAAGAGCTCTGGAAACACCATATATTTT. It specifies CASSVLGQKSSGNTIYF.

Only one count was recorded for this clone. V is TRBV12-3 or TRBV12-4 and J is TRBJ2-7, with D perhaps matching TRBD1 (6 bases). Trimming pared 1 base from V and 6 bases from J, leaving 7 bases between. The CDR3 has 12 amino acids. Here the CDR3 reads CASSLVGGEQYF. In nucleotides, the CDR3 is TGTGCCAGCAGTTTAGTAGGGGGCGAGCAGTACTTC.